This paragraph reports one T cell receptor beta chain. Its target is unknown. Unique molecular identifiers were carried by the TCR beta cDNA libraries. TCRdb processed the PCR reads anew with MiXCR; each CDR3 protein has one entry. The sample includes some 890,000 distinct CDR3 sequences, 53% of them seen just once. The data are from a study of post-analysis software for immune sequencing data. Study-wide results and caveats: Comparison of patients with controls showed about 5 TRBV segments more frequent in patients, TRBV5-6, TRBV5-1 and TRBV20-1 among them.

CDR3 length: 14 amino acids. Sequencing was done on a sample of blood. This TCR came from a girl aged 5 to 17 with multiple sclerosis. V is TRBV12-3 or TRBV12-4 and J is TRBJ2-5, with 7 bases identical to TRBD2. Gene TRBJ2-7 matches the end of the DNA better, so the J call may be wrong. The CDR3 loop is CASTLGGSANEQYF. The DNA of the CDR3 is TGTGCCAGCACCCTCGGCGGGAGCGCCAACGAGCAGTACTTC.